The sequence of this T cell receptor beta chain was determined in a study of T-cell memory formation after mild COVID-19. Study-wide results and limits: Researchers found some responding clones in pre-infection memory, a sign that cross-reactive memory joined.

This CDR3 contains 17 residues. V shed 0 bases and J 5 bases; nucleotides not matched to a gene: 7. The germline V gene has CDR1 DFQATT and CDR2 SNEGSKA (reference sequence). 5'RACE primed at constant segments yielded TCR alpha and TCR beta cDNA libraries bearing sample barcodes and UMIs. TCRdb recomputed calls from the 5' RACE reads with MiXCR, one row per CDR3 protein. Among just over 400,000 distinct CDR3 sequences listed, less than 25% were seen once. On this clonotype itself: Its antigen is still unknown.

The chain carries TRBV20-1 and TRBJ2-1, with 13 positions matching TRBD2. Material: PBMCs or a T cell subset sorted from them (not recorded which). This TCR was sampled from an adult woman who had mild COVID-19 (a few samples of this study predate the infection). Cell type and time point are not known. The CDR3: CSARDIPGTSGDNEQFF. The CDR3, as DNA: TGCAGTGCTAGAGATATCCCCGGGACTAGCGGGGACAATGAGCAGTTCTTC.